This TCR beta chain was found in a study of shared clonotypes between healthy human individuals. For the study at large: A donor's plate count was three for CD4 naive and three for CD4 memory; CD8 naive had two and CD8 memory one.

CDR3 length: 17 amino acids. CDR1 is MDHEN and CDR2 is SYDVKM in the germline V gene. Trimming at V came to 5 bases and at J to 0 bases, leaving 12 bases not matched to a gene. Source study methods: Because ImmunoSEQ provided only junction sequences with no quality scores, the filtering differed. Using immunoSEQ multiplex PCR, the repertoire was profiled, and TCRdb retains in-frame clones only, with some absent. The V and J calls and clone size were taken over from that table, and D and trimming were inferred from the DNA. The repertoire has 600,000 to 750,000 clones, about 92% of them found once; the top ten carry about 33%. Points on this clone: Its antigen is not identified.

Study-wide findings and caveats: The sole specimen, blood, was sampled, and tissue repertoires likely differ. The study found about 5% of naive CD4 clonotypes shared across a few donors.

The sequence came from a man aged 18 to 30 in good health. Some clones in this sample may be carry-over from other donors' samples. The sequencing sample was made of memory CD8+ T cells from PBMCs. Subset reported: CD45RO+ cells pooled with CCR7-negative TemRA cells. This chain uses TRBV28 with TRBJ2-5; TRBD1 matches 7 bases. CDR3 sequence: CASSIGQVGEYQETQYF. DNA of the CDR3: TGTGCCAGCAGTATAGGACAGGTCGGGGAATACCAAGAGACCCAGTACTTC.